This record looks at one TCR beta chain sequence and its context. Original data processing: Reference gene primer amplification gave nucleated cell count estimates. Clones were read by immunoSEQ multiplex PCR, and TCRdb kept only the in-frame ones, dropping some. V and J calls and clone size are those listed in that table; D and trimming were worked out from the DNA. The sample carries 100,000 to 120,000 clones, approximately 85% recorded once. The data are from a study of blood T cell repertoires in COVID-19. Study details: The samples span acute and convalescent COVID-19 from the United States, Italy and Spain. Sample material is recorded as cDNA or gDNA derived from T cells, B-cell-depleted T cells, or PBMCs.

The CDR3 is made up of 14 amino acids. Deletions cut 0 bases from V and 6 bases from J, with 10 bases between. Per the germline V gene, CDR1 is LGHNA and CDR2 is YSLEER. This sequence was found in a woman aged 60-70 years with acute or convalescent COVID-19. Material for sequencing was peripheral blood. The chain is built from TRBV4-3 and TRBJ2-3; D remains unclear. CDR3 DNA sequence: TGCGCCAGCAGCCAAGATCAGGCTGCGGATACGCAGTATTTT. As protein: CASSQDQAADTQYF.